This entry lists 3 T cell receptor beta chains sequenced from one sample in a study of shared clonotypes between healthy human individuals. Method: immunoSEQ multiplex PCR; TCRdb's copy keeps in-frame clones and lacks some. The sample has a few million clones, approximately 95% seen once; the top ten hold about 0.37%. Sequencing used naive CD4+ T cells from PBMCs. Indicated subset: CD45RA+ positively selected. These receptors were collected from a man between 18 and 29 years old in good health. Some clones in this sample may be carry-over from other donors' samples.

V usage is TRBV30 and J usage is TRBJ2-2, with 11 bases matching TRBD2. This CDR3 is built from 13 residues. Germline CDR1 is GTSNPN and CDR2 is SVGIG (reference sequence). V was clipped by 5 bases and J by 6 bases; unmatched bases: 2. The CDR3 coding sequence is TGTGCCTGGGGGACTAGCGGCCCCGGGGAGCTGTTTTTT. This translates into CAWGTSGPGELFF.

This chain joins TRBV9 and TRBJ2-4; D is unresolved. CDR3 length: 13 residues. Per germline, CDR1 SGDLS and CDR2 YYNGEE. With 3 bases removed from V and 4 bases from J, the gap between germline ends came to 8 bases. DNA for the CDR3: TGTGCCAGCAGCGGGCCAGGAAAAAACATTCAGTACTTC. It is translated as CASSGPGKNIQYF.

V gene TRBV6-1 combines with J gene TRBJ2-3; D remains ambiguous. This CDR3 has 13 amino acids. Germline CDR1 is MNHNS and CDR2 is SASEGT. Trimming cost V 8 bases and J 4 bases, with 13 bases left between them. In DNA form, the CDR3 reads TGTGCCAGCCGCGGTAGCCCCCCAGATACGCAGTATTTT. Residues: CASRGSPPDTQYF.